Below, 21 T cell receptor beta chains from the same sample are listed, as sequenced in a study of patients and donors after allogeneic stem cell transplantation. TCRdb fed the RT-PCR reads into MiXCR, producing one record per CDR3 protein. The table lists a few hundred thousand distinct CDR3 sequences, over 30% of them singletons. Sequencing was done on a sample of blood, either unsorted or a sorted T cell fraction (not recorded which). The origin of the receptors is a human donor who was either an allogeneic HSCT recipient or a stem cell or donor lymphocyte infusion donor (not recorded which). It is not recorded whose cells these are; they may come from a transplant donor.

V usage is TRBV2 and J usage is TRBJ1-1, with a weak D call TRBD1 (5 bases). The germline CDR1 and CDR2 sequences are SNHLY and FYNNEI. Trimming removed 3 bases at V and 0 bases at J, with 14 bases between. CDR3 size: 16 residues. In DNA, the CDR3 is TGTGCCAGCAGTGATTCAGGGCCCTACTTGAACACTGAAGCTTTCTTT. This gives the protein CASSDSGPYLNTEAFF.

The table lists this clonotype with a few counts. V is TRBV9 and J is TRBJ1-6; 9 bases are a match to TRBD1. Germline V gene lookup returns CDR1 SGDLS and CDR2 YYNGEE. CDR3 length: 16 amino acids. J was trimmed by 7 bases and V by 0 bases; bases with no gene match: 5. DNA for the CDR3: TGTGCCAGCAGCGTAGGCGCGGGACAGGGAAATTCACCCCTCCACTTT. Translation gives CASSVGAGQGNSPLHF.

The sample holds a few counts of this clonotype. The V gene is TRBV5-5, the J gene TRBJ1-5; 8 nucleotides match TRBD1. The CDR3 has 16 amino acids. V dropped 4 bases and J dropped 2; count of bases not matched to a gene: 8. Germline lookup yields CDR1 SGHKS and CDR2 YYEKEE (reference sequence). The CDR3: CASSPDRGARNQPQHF. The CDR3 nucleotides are TGTGCCAGCAGCCCCGACAGGGGAGCTCGCAATCAGCCCCAGCATTTT.

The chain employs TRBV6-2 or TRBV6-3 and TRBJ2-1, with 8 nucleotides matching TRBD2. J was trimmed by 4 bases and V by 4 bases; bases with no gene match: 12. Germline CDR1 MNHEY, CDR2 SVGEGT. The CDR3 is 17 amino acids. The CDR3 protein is CASSLPLPGLGYNEQFF. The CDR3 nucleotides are TGTGCCAGCAGTTTACCCCTGCCGGGACTAGGATACAATGAGCAGTTCTTC.

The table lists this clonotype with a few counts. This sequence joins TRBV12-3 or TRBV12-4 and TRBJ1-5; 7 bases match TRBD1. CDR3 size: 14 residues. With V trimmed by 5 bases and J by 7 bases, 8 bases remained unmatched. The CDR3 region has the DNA TGTGCCAGCAGTCCCCTGGGACAGAACCAGCCCCAGCATTTT. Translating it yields CASSPLGQNQPQHF.

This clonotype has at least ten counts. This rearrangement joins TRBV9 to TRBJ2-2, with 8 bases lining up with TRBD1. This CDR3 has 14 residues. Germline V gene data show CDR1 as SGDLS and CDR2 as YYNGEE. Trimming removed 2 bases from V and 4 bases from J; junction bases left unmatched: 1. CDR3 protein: CASSVDRVTGELFF. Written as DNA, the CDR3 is TGTGCCAGCAGCGTGGACAGGGTCACCGGGGAGCTGTTTTTT.

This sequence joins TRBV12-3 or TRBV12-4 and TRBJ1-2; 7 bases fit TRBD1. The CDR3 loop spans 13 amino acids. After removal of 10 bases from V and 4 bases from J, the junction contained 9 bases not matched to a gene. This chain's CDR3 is CAIQGGPIYGYTF. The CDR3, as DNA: TGTGCCATTCAAGGGGGCCCTATCTATGGCTACACCTTC.

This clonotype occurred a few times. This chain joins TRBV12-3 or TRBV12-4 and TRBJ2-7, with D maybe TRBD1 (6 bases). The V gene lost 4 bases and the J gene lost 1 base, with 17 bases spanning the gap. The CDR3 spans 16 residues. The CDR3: CASSYYRASGSYEQYF. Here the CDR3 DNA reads TGTGCCAGCAGTTACTACAGGGCGTCAGGGTCCTACGAGCAGTACTTC.

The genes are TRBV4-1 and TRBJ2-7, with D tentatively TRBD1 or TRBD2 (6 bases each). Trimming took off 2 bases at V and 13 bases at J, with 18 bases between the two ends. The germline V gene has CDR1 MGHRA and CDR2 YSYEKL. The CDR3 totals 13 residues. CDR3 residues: CASSQPRGTPFYF. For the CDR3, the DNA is TGCGCCAGCAGCCAACCTCGGGGGACACCCTTCTACTTC.

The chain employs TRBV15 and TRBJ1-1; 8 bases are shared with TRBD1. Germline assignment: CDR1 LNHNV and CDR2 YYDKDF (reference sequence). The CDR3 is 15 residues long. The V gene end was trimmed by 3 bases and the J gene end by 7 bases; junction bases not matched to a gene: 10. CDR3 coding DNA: TGTGCCACCAGCAGCGTACAGGGGGGGCGTGGTGAAGCTTTCTTT. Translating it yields CATSSVQGGRGEAFF.

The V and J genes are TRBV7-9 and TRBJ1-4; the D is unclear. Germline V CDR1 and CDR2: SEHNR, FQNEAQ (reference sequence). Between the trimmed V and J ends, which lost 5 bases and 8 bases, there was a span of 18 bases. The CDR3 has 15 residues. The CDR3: CASSHDRAVEEKLFF. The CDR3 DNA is TGTGCCAGCAGCCATGACCGGGCCGTAGAGGAAAAACTGTTTTTT.

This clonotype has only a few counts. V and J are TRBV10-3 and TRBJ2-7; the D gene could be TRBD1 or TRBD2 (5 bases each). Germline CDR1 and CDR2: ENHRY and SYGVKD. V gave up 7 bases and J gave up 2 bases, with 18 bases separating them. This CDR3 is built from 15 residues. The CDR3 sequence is CAIKISGTGPYEQYF. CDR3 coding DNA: TGTGCCATCAAGATTTCCGGGACCGGGCCCTACGAGCAGTACTTC.

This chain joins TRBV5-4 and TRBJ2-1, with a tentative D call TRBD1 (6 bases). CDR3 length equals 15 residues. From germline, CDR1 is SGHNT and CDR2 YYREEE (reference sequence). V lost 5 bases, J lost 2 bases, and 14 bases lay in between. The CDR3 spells CASSYDRSTYNEQFF. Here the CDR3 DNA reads TGTGCCAGCAGTTATGACAGGAGTACCTACAATGAGCAGTTCTTC.

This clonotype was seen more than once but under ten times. The CDR3 DNA sequence: TGTGCCAGCAGCCCTTTTGGCCAGGGCGATGAAAAACTGTTTTTT. Its translation is CASSPFGQGDEKLFF. The chain couples TRBV16 to TRBJ1-4; the D gene is possibly TRBD1 (5 bases). V lost 4 bases and J lost 6, with 15 bases in between. Germline V gene sequence: CDR1 KGHSY, CDR2 FQNENV. CDR3 length equals 15 residues.

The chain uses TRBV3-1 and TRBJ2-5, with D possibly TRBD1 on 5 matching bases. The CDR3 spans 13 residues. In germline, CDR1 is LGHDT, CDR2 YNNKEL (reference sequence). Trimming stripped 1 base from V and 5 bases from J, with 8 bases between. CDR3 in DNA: TGTGCCAGCAGCCAAGGGGGCAGGGAGACCCAGTACTTC. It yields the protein CASSQGGRETQYF.

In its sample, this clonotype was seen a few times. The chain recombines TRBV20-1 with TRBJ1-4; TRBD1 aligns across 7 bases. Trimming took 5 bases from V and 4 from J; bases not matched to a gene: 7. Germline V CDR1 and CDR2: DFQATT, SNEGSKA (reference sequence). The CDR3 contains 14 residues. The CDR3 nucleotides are TGCAGTGCTGGGACAGCGCCCGGTAATGAAAAACTGTTTTTT. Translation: CSAGTAPGNEKLFF.

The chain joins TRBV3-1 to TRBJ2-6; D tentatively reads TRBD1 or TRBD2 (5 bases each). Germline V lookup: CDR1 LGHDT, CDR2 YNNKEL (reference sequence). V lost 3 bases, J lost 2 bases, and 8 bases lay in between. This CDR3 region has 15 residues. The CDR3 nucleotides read TGTGCCAGCAGCCACTGGGGGACTGGGGCCAACGTCCTGACTTTC. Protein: CASSHWGTGANVLTF.

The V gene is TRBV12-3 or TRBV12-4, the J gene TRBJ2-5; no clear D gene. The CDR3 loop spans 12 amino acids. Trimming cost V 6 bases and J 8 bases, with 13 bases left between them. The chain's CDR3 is CASSIDTGTQYF. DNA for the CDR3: TGTGCCAGCAGCATAGACACCGGTACCCAGTACTTC.

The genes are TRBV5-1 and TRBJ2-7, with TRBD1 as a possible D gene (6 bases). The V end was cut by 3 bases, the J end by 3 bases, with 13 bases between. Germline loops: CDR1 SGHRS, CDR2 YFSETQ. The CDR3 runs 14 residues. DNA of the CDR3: TGCGCCAGCAGCTCACAGGGAGAGATCTACGAGCAGTACTTC. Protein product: CASSSQGEIYEQYF.

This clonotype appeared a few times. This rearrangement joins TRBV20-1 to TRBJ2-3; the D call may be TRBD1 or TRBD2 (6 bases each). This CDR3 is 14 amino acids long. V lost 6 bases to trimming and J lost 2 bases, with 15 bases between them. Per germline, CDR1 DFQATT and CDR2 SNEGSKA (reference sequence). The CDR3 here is CSAPTGGPTDTQYF. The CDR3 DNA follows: TGCAGTGCCCCTACCGGGGGCCCCACAGATACGCAGTATTTT.

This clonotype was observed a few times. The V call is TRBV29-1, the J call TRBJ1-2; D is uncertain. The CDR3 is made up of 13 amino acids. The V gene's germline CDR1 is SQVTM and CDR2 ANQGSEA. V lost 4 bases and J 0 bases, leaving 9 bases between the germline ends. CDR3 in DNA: TGCAGCGTTGCTGGGAGGGCTAACTATGGCTACACCTTC. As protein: CSVAGRANYGYTF.